Listed below are T cell receptor beta chains from one sample, sequenced in a study of blood T cell repertoires in COVID-19. Clones were sequenced by immunoSEQ multiplex PCR, and TCRdb holds only the in-frame ones, with some missing. Of 95,000 to 110,000 clones listed, roughly nine tenths are singletons. Sequences were obtained from peripheral blood. Receptors originate from a woman older than 75 in a cohort sampled during active COVID-19. CDR3s include the opening cysteine and the closing phenylalanine or tryptophan. The D gene is left open where the match is weak. Part of the rows lack a size; the others show once, few, many or a class for expanded clones.

size,V,J,D,CDR3,DNA
NA,TRBV18,TRBJ2-1,NA,CASSQIGVVGGEQFF,TGTGCCAGCTCACAGATTGGCGTAGTCGGGGGTGAGCAGTTCTTC
NA,TRBV6-5,TRBJ1-4,TRBD1,CASRSGQGGEKLFF,TGTGCCAGCAGATCGGGACAGGGGGGTGAAAAACTGTTTTTT
NA,TRBV5-1,TRBJ2-1,TRBD1,CASSLTGEYNEQFF,TGCGCCAGCAGCTTGACAGGGGAGTACAATGAGCAGTTCTTC
once,TRBV28,TRBJ1-1,TRBD1,CASTLPSGTGGRAFF,TGTGCCAGCACCCTCCCCTCCGGGACAGGGGGACGGGCTTTCTTT
NA,TRBV2,TRBJ1-1,NA,CASSQGWGGTEAFF,TGTGCCAGCAGTCAGGGGTGGGGGGGCACTGAAGCTTTCTTT
NA,TRBV3-1/TRBV3-2,TRBJ1-2,TRBD1,CASSQEGAGWDRDLANYGYTF,TGTGCCAGCAGCCAAGAAGGAGCGGGCTGGGACAGGGATTTGGCTAACTATGGCTACACCTTC
NA,TRBV7-9,TRBJ2-3,TRBD2,CASSPREGQYF,TGTGCCAGCAGCCCTAGGGAGGGGCAGTATTTT
NA,TRBV18,TRBJ1-3,TRBD1,CASSPPGQGENTIYF,TGTGCCAGCTCACCTCCGGGACAGGGAGAAAACACCATATATTTT
once,TRBV6-5,TRBJ2-5,TRBD1,CAIGTGGQETQYF,TGTGCCATAGGGACAGGGGGCCAAGAGACCCAGTACTTC
NA,TRBV7-9,TRBJ2-1,NA,CASSLDFSGQFF,TGTGCCAGCAGCTTAGACTTTAGTGGGCAGTTCTTC
few,TRBV10-1,TRBJ1-2,TRBD1,CASSEGTGHGYTF,TGCGCCAGCAGTGAGGGGACAGGCCATGGCTACACCTTC
once,TRBV6-5,TRBJ1-2,NA,CASRGAREHLYGYTF,TGTGCCAGCCGCGGGGCGAGGGAACATTTATATGGCTACACCTTC
NA,TRBV11-2,TRBJ2-7,TRBD2,CASSLKAGGGIREQYF,TGTGCCAGCAGCTTAAAGGCGGGAGGTGGAATACGCGAGCAGTACTTC
NA,TRBV5-1,TRBJ2-1,NA,CASSLAGTSYNEQFF,TGCGCCAGCAGCTTAGCGGGGACATCTTACAATGAGCAGTTCTTC
NA,TRBV12-3/TRBV12-4,TRBJ2-7,NA,CASSYRAPYEQYF,TGTGCCAGCAGTTACAGGGCTCCCTACGAGCAGTACTTC
NA,TRBV7-9,TRBJ2-7,NA,CASSGQGGGEQYF,TGTGCCAGCAGCGGGCAGGGCGGCGGCGAGCAGTACTTC
NA,TRBV6-2/TRBV6-3,TRBJ2-1,TRBD2,CASSRGLAGLNEQFF,TGTGCCAGCAGCAGAGGACTAGCGGGGCTCAATGAGCAGTTCTTC
NA,TRBV7-9,TRBJ2-1,NA,CASSLGGVTYNEQFF,TGTGCCAGCAGCTTAGGGGGAGTTACCTACAATGAGCAGTTCTTC
NA,TRBV7-2,TRBJ2-1,TRBD2,CASSPVVAGSLQFF,TGTGCCAGCAGCCCCGTGGTAGCGGGGTCCTTGCAGTTCTTC
few,TRBV6-2/TRBV6-3,TRBJ2-1,NA,CASSTAGNQNEQFF,TGTGCCAGCAGTACAGCGGGTAACCAGAATGAGCAGTTCTTC
NA,TRBV24-1,TRBJ1-2,TRBD1,CATRDTGDGANYGYTF,TGTGCCACCAGGGATACAGGGGATGGAGCTAACTATGGCTACACCTTC
NA,TRBV5-1,TRBJ1-3,NA,CASSLTVSGNTIYF,TGCGCCAGCAGCTTGACAGTCTCTGGAAACACCATATATTTT
NA,TRBV7-2,TRBJ2-7,NA,CASSYTTGSYEQYF,TGTGCCAGCAGCTACACGACAGGATCCTACGAGCAGTACTTC
NA,TRBV7-9,TRBJ1-2,NA,CASSLDRVYGYTF,TGTGCCAGCAGCTTAGACAGGGTCTATGGCTACACCTTC
NA,TRBV18,TRBJ2-3,TRBD2,CASSQWASGRTDTQYF,TGTGCCAGCTCACAATGGGCTAGCGGGAGGACAGATACGCAGTATTTT
NA,TRBV11-2,TRBJ2-3,NA,CASSFIPLDTQYF,TGTGCCAGCAGCTTTATCCCCTTGGATACGCAGTATTTT
once,TRBV5-1,TRBJ1-5,NA,CASSEHSNQPQHF,TGCGCCAGCAGCGAGCATAGCAATCAGCCCCAGCATTTT
NA,TRBV24-1,TRBJ2-1,NA,CATETGGLYNEQFF,TGTGCCACTGAGACAGGTGGACTCTACAATGAGCAGTTCTTC
NA,TRBV28,TRBJ1-3,NA,CASRRGGVLGNTIYF,TGTGCCAGCCGTCGGGGGGGCGTGTTGGGAAACACCATATATTTT
once,TRBV5-1,TRBJ2-7,NA,CASSLLSSYEQYF,TGCGCCAGCAGCTTGCTATCTTCCTACGAGCAGTACTTC
NA,TRBV19,TRBJ1-3,NA,CASSIYYSGNTIYF,TGTGCCAGTAGTATCTACTACTCTGGAAACACCATATATTTT
once,TRBV3-1/TRBV3-2,TRBJ1-2,NA,CASSLTGSFGYTF,TGTGCCAGCAGCCTGACAGGTAGTTTTGGCTACACCTTC